A single sample is the source of the 15 T cell receptor beta chains below, sequenced in a study of T-cell memory formation after mild COVID-19 listed by TCRdb under 2021. Library method: 5' RACE. The sequencer listed for this sample is Illumina NovaSeq 6000. TCRdb ran its own pipeline on the public reads, namely fastp trimming at Q25 and MiXCR clone calling, and kept in-frame beta chains. CDR3 protein duplicates are merged, each entry listing the most common genes and DNA. The sample table lists roughly 600,000 distinct CDR3 sequences, approximately 19% of them with a count of one. The top ten clonotypes cover about 11% of the sample. Sequenced input: PBMCs or a T cell subset sorted from them (not recorded which). The receptors stem from an adult woman who had mild COVID-19 (a few samples of this study predate the infection). The sample titles of this study are shuffled in the database, so cell type and time point are left out; the donor was told from shared clones.

The V call is TRBV9, the J call TRBJ2-3; TRBD2 agrees at 10 bases. The CDR3 consists of 15 residues. The germline V gene has CDR1 SGDLS and CDR2 YYNGEE. The V and J ends lost 3 bases and 2 bases, in that order; junction bases with no gene match: 3. CDR3 residues: CASSATSGNTDTQYF. CDR3 nucleotides: TGTGCCAGCAGCGCTACTAGCGGGAACACAGATACGCAGTATTTT.

The chain joins TRBV12-3 or TRBV12-4 to TRBJ1-5; unclear D gene. V shed 6 bases and J shed 3 bases, with 12 bases lying between them. The CDR3 is 14 residues long. CDR3 nucleotide sequence: TGTGCCAGCAGCTCATCGGGCAACAATCAGCCCCAGCATTTT. This translates into CASSSSGNNQPQHF.

The chain uses TRBV15 and TRBJ1-1; D is unclear. CDR3 length: 17 amino acids. The V end lost 1 base, the J end lost 1 base, and 16 bases lay between the germline ends. Per the germline V gene, CDR1 is LNHNV and CDR2 is YYDKDF (reference sequence). The CDR3 sequence: CATSRGWDRVRNTEAFF. CDR3 coding DNA: TGTGCCACCAGCAGAGGGTGGGATAGGGTGAGGAACACTGAAGCTTTCTTT.

This clonotype was seen at least ten times. The V and J genes are TRBV6-4 and TRBJ2-3; 9 positions match TRBD2. Looked up from germline, CDR1 is MRHNA and CDR2 is SNTAGT. Trimming removed 4 bases from V and 2 bases from J; junction bases left unmatched: 4. The CDR3 runs 15 residues. CDR3 sequence (DNA): TGTGCCAGCAGTGTCCTAGCGGGGTCCACAGATACGCAGTATTTT. The encoded protein is CASSVLAGSTDTQYF.

The chain couples TRBV5-1 to TRBJ2-3; 7 positions match TRBD2. The V gene's germline CDR1 is SGHRS and CDR2 YFSETQ. V gave up 3 bases and J gave up 2 bases; unmatched junction bases: 3. The CDR3 runs 14 residues. The CDR3 nucleotides are TGCGCCAGCAGCTCGGGAGGACCCACAGATACGCAGTATTTT. Amino acid sequence: CASSSGGPTDTQYF.

This clonotype came up a few times. CDR3 protein: CASSWTGFYEQYF. In DNA, the CDR3 is TGTGCCAGCAGTTGGACAGGGTTCTACGAGCAGTACTTC. The chain joins TRBV6-2 or TRBV6-3 to TRBJ2-7, with TRBD1 matching over 8 bases. Germline lookup yields CDR1 MNHEY and CDR2 SVGEGT. V trimming: 4 bases; J trimming: 3 bases; junction bases outside the gene matches: 2. CDR3 size: 13 residues.

This clonotype was seen only a few times. The chain uses TRBV11-2 and TRBJ2-1, with D hard to call. The CDR3 has 16 residues. V dropped 7 bases and J dropped 0 bases, with 16 bases sitting between them. Germline V CDR1 and CDR2: SGHAT, FQNNGV. Written as DNA, the CDR3 is TGTGCCAGCAACCTCGTGGCAGAGAGCTCCTACAATGAGCAGTTCTTC. This translates into CASNLVAESSYNEQFF.

This clonotype was detected a few times. The chain recombines TRBV20-1 with TRBJ2-5; D is perhaps TRBD2 (5 bases). V was trimmed by 0 bases and J by 3 bases, leaving 20 bases between them. This CDR3 has 17 residues. Germline lookup yields CDR1 DFQATT and CDR2 SNEGSKA (reference sequence). The CDR3 loop reads CSARDGRRWIEEETQYF. DNA for the CDR3: TGCAGTGCTAGAGATGGACGGAGGTGGATAGAAGAAGAGACCCAGTACTTC.

This clonotype turned up a few times. This chain joins TRBV20-1 and TRBJ2-1, with 7 bases fitting TRBD1. Germline CDR1 reads DFQATT; CDR2 reads SNEGSKA (reference sequence). This CDR3 has 15 amino acids. J lost 8 bases, V lost 6 bases, and 16 bases had no gene match. The CDR3 here is CSARERTGWSHEQFF. CDR3 DNA: TGCAGTGCCAGGGAGAGGACAGGTTGGTCCCATGAGCAGTTCTTC.

This clonotype was detected a few times. The chain carries TRBV16 and TRBJ2-1, with D perhaps TRBD1 (5 bases). V was trimmed by 1 base and J by 6 bases, leaving 10 bases between them. CDR3 size: 14 residues. The germline gives CDR1 KGHSY, CDR2 FQNENV. CDR3 nucleotide sequence: TGTGCCAGCAGCCAATACCTGGGGCGCAATGAGCAGTTCTTC. Translation gives CASSQYLGRNEQFF. The variable domain in full, completed from reference TRBV16 and TRBJ2-1, reads GEEVAQTPKHLVRGEGQKAKLYCAPIKGHSYVFWYQQVLKNEFKFLISFQNENVFDETGMPKERFSAKCLPNSPCSLEIQATKLEDSAVYFCASSQYLGRNEQFFGPGTRLTVL.

The chain is built from TRBV7-9 and TRBJ2-5; D is unresolved. V shed 6 bases and J shed 3 bases, with 8 bases lying between them. CDR1 SEHNR and CDR2 FQNEAQ come from the germline V gene (reference sequence). The CDR3 has 12 residues. The CDR3 sequence is CASSFGEETQYF. The CDR3 DNA reads TGTGCCAGCAGTTTCGGAGAAGAGACCCAGTACTTC.

This clonotype was observed many times. V gene TRBV7-3 combines with J gene TRBJ1-2; 10 bases align to TRBD1. Per germline, CDR1 SGHTA and CDR2 FQGTGA. This CDR3 has 13 amino acids. The trim removed 3 bases at V and 6 bases at J, leaving 1 base unmatched. This CDR3 reads CASSLTGGDGYTF. For the CDR3, the DNA is TGTGCCAGCAGCTTGACAGGGGGCGATGGCTACACCTTC. Drawing the rest from reference TRBV7-3 and TRBJ1-2, the complete variable domain is GAGVSQTPSNKVTEKGKYVELRCDPISGHTALYWYRQSLGQGPEFLIYFQGTGAADDSGLPNDRFFAVRPEGSVSTLKIQRTERGDSAVYLCASSLTGGDGYTFGSGTRLTVV.

This chain links TRBV9 with TRBJ2-2; D remains ambiguous. CDR1 is SGDLS and CDR2 is YYNGEE in the germline V gene. The length of the CDR3 is 12 residues. The ends were cut back, 7 bases at V and 0 bases at J, with 4 bases in the middle. This CDR3 is CASVANTGELFF. The CDR3 coding sequence is TGTGCCAGCGTGGCGAACACCGGGGAGCTGTTTTTT.

The chain has TRBV23-1 and TRBJ2-5; 10 bases are a match to TRBD1. TRBV23-1 qualifies as an ORF whose function is uncertain. V lost 3 bases and J lost 4; bases outside the gene matches: 5. This CDR3 is built from 15 residues. The CDR3 DNA follows: TGCGCCAGCAGTCACCGGGGACAGGGGTTAGAGACCCAGTACTTC. Amino acids: CASSHRGQGLETQYF.

This clonotype was observed a few times. The chain has TRBV7-9 and TRBJ2-1, with 13 bases fitting TRBD2. The trim removed 4 bases at V and 8 bases at J, leaving 8 bases unmatched. Germline assignment: CDR1 SEHNR and CDR2 FQNEAQ (reference sequence). CDR3 length: 16 amino acids. As DNA, the CDR3 is TGTGCCAGCAGCTCGGGACTAGCGGGGAGCAGGGATGAGCAGTTCTTC. Residues: CASSSGLAGSRDEQFF.